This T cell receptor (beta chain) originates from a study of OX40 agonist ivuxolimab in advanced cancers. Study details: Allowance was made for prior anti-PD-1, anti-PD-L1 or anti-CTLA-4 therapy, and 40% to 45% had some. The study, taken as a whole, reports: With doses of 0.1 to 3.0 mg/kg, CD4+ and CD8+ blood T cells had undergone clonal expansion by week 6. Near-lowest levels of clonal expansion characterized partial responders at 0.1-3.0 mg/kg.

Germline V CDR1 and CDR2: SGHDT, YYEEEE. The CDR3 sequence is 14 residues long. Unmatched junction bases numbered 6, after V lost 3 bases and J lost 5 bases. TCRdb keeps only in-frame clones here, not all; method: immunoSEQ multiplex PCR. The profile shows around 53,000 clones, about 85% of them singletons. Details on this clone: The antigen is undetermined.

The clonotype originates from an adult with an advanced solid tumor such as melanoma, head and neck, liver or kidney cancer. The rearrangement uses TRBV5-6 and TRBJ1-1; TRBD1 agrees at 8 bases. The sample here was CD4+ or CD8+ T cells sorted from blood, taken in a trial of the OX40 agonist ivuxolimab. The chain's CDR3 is CASSWGTGGTEAFF. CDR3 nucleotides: TGTGCCAGCAGCTGGGGGACAGGAGGGACTGAAGCTTTCTTT.